The present T cell receptor (beta chain) was sequenced within a study of shared clonotypes between healthy human individuals. As regards this clone: One end of the junction is discordant with germline, which a read error may explain.

Method: immunoSEQ multiplex PCR; TCRdb's copy keeps in-frame clones and lacks some. Seen here are more than 1,200,000 clones, 98% observed once, and the top ten hold about 0.35%. Germline CDR1 MDHEN, CDR2 SYDVKM. The CDR3 is 12 amino acids. Sequenced sample: naive CD4+ T cells sorted from blood. As for subset: CD45RA+ positively selected. The sequence derives from a man aged 25 to 40 in good health. The chain has TRBV28 and TRBJ2-1; D remains ambiguous. In nucleotides, the CDR3 is TGTGCCAGCAGCCAACCTGCTTCGGCTGTTATCTTC. Translation: CASSQPASAVIF.